Listed here is a single TCR beta chain. The antigen is not known. This sample stems from a study of shared clonotypes between healthy human individuals. Notes on the study in general: Some clonotypes were shared by all four sorted-subset donors, while others were not shared. The non-shared ones had lower generation probabilities than the shared ones. Represented genetic and exposure-history diversity was restricted by having few donors.

CDR3 size: 14 residues. Germline assignment: CDR1 SGHVS and CDR2 FQNEAQ. The germline V and J ends were trimmed by 5 bases and 7 bases, with 15 bases remaining between them. Genomic DNA (from each subset) was split evenly across several immunoSEQ plates. Each replicate PCR on the sorted subsets used roughly 190 ng DNA (approximately 27,000 T cell genomes). Some clones are missing from TCRdb's copy, which holds only in-frame ones; the method was immunoSEQ multiplex PCR. The profile shows about 980,000 clones, around 80% of them singletons. The clonotype was recovered from a man aged 18 to 29 in good health. The sequencing input was memory CD4+ T cells sorted from blood. Subset denoted: CD45RA-negative fraction. The V and J genes are TRBV7-8 and TRBJ2-1; no firm D call. The chain's CDR3 is CASSPGSGRNEQFF. As DNA, the CDR3 is TGTGCCAGCAGCCCGGGTTCCGGGCGGAATGAGCAGTTCTTC.